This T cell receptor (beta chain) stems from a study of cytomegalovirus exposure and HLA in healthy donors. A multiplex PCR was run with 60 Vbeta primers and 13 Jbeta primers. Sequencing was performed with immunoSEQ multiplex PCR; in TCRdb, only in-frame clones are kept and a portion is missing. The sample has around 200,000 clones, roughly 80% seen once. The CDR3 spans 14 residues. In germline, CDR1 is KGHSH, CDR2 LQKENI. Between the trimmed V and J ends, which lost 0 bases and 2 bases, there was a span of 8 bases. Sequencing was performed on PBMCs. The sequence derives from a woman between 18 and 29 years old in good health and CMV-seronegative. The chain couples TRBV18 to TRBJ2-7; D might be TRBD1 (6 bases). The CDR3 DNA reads TGTGCCAGCTCACCACCGGGACAAGCCTACGAGCAGTACTTC. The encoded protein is CASSPPGQAYEQYF.